What follows are 18 T cell receptor beta chains derived from one specimen sequenced in a study of T-cell memory formation after mild COVID-19. TCRdb re-analysed the 5' RACE reads in MiXCR, keeping a single row per CDR3 protein. Among some 130,000 distinct CDR3 sequences, about 18% were seen once, and the ten largest hold roughly 5.2%. Sequencing input: PBMCs or a T cell subset sorted from them (not recorded which). The receptors here all came from a man younger than 30 who had mild COVID-19 (a few samples of this study predate the infection). Cell type and time point are not known.

This clonotype was seen a handful of times. This chain connects TRBV25-1 to TRBJ2-2, with D possibly being TRBD1 (5 bases). Trimming stripped 2 bases from V and 4 bases from J, with 14 bases between. CDR1 is MGHDK and CDR2 is SYGVNS in the germline V gene. The CDR3 covers 16 residues. For the CDR3, the DNA is TGTGCCAGCAGTGAAGGGGTCGGACATTTCACCGGGGAGCTGTTTTTT. Protein product: CASSEGVGHFTGELFF.

The chain combines TRBV24-1 with TRBJ2-5; no reliable D call. The CDR3 has 11 residues. Germline CDR1 reads KGHDR; CDR2 reads SFDVKD. The germline V and J ends were trimmed by 9 bases and 5 bases, with 9 bases remaining between them. CDR3 protein: CATGSGETQYF. The DNA of the CDR3 is TGTGCCACCGGTTCCGGGGAGACCCAGTACTTC.

The V call is TRBV20-1, the J call TRBJ1-4, with D hard to call. Between the trimmed V and J ends, which lost 6 bases and 4 bases, there was a span of 6 bases. The CDR3 totals 11 residues. The germline gives CDR1 DFQATT, CDR2 SNEGSKA (reference sequence). CDR3 protein: CSAYSNEKLFF. The CDR3 DNA reads as TGCAGTGCCTACAGTAATGAAAAACTGTTTTTT.

The gene calls are TRBV21-1 and TRBJ2-7; the table names TRBD1, a call not compared with the DNA. TRBV21-1 is a listed pseudogene. This CDR3 is built from 17 residues. The CDR3 DNA reads TGTGCCAGCAGCAAATTTTTGGACAGGGGACCGATCTACGAGCAGTACGTC. As protein: CASSKFLDRGPIYEQYV.

V gene TRBV10-3 combines with J gene TRBJ1-3; no reliable D call. The CDR3 loop spans 16 amino acids. Per germline, CDR1 ENHRY and CDR2 SYGVKD. Trimming left V 0 bases short and J 0 bases short, with 9 bases between. CDR3 region: CAISESNPFSGNTIYF. As DNA, the CDR3 is TGTGCCATCAGTGAGTCAAACCCATTCTCTGGAAACACCATATATTTT.

There are a few counts of this clonotype. The chain has TRBV4-2 and TRBJ2-7; D possibly corresponds to TRBD2 (5 bases). In germline, CDR1 is LGHNA, CDR2 YNFKEQ. The CDR3 length is 14 residues. The germline V and J ends were trimmed by 4 bases and 2 bases, with 12 bases remaining between them. This CDR3 reads CASSPVTGTYEQYF. CDR3 nucleotide sequence: TGTGCCAGCAGCCCAGTAACGGGGACCTACGAGCAGTACTTC.

This clonotype has only a few counts. The CDR3 coding sequence is TGTGCCAGCAGTGTGTCTCTTGAGACCCAGTACTTC. It is translated as CASSVSLETQYF. The chain carries TRBV2 and TRBJ2-5; D remains ambiguous. Trimming cost V 4 bases and J 5 bases, with 8 bases left between them. Per the germline V gene, CDR1 is SNHLY and CDR2 is FYNNEI. The length of the CDR3 is 12 residues.

A few counts support this clonotype. This chain uses TRBV6-4 with TRBJ1-6; 10 bases fit TRBD1. CDR1 is MRHNA and CDR2 is SNTAGT in the germline V gene. With 4 bases clipped from V and 4 bases from J, the junction kept 10 bases outside the gene matches. There are 18 residues in the CDR3. The CDR3 is CASSAGTGEMAYNSPLHF. CDR3 bases: TGTGCCAGCAGTGCAGGGACAGGGGAAATGGCATATAATTCACCCCTCCACTTT.

CDR3 in DNA: TGTGCCAGCAGCATTACGATCTCCTACAATGAGCAGTTCTTC. Protein: CASSITISYNEQFF. This chain joins TRBV7-2 and TRBJ2-1, with D hard to call. Between the trimmed V and J ends, which lost 5 bases and 0 bases, there was a span of 8 bases. This CDR3 region has 14 residues. Germline V gives CDR1 SGHTA, CDR2 FQGNSA.

There are a few counts of this clonotype. The chain joins TRBV6-5 to TRBJ1-2, with 11 nucleotides matching TRBD1. The CDR3 is 15 residues long. Losses at the gene ends were 3 bases for V and 3 bases for J; bases not matched to a gene: 3. Germline V gene data show CDR1 as MNHEY and CDR2 as SVGAGI. CDR3 in amino acids: CASSYSDRGHYGYTF. CDR3 sequence (DNA): TGTGCCAGCAGTTATTCGGACAGGGGGCACTATGGCTACACCTTC.

The genes are TRBV12-3 or TRBV12-4 and TRBJ1-5; TRBD1 matches 8 bases. Trimming cost V 2 bases and J 15 bases; bases outside gene matches: 6. This CDR3 contains 12 residues. The CDR3 reads CASSLTGTGLHF. The CDR3 nucleotides read TGTGCCAGCAGTTTAACTGGGACAGGCTTGCATTTT.

The V gene is TRBV29-1, the J gene TRBJ2-1; perhaps TRBD1 as D (5 bases). This CDR3 is 13 amino acids long. Germline CDR1 reads SQVTM; CDR2 reads ANQGSEA. Trimming took off 4 bases at V and 2 bases at J, with 9 bases between the two ends. Here the CDR3 reads CSVVVGAYNEQFF. The CDR3 DNA follows: TGCAGCGTTGTAGTAGGGGCCTACAATGAGCAGTTCTTC.

The CDR3 sequence: CASSQARNYEQYF. DNA for the CDR3: TGCGCCAGCAGCCAAGCCCGGAACTACGAGCAGTACTTC. V usage is TRBV4-3 and J usage is TRBJ2-7; D not resolved. V lost 1 base and J 3 bases, leaving 7 bases between the germline ends. Germline CDR1 and CDR2: LGHNA and YSLEER. There are 13 residues in the CDR3.

The chain has TRBV9 and TRBJ1-1; possible D gene TRBD1, 6 bases. V was clipped by 4 bases and J by 5 bases, with 15 bases between them. CDR3 length: 14 residues. Germline V gives CDR1 SGDLS, CDR2 YYNGEE. This chain's CDR3 is CASSPSTGSTEAFF. CDR3 nucleotide sequence: TGTGCCAGCAGCCCGTCCACAGGGTCTACTGAAGCTTTCTTT.

CDR3 in DNA: TGTGCCATACACGTTCGGCGCGGCTACACCTTC. As protein: CAIHVRRGYTF. The gene calls are TRBV11-3 and TRBJ1-2; unclear D gene. V was cut by 10 bases and J by 8 bases, with 14 bases left in between. CDR3 length: 11 amino acids. Germline V gives CDR1 SGHNT, CDR2 YENEEA.

This clonotype came up once. V usage is TRBV4-1 and J usage is TRBJ2-1; no clear D gene. The CDR3 spans 15 residues. The ends were cut back, 1 base at V and 6 bases at J, with 13 bases in the middle. Germline lookup yields CDR1 MGHRA and CDR2 YSYEKL. The CDR3 nucleotides are TGCGCCAGCAGCCAAGGCTCTACCCTATTCAATGAGCAGTTCTTC. It is translated as CASSQGSTLFNEQFF.

This clonotype has a count of ten or more. The genes are TRBV20-1 and TRBJ1-2; 8 bases map to TRBD1. Germline assignment: CDR1 DFQATT and CDR2 SNEGSKA (reference sequence). V lost 5 bases to trimming and J lost 4 bases; unmatched junction nucleotides: 9. There are 14 residues in the CDR3. This CDR3 reads CSAGDRGVGYGYTF. CDR3 sequence (DNA): TGCAGTGCTGGCGACAGGGGTGTCGGCTATGGCTACACCTTC.

A few counts support this clonotype. V and J are TRBV15 and TRBJ1-5; D uncertain. V was shortened by 0 bases and J by 5 bases, with 14 bases between the two germline ends. Germline V CDR1 and CDR2: LNHNV, YYDKDF (reference sequence). The length of the CDR3 is 16 residues. CDR3 bases: TGTGCCACCAGCAGAGATAATATCGGGCTGGATCAGCCCCAGCATTTT. The encoded protein is CATSRDNIGLDQPQHF.